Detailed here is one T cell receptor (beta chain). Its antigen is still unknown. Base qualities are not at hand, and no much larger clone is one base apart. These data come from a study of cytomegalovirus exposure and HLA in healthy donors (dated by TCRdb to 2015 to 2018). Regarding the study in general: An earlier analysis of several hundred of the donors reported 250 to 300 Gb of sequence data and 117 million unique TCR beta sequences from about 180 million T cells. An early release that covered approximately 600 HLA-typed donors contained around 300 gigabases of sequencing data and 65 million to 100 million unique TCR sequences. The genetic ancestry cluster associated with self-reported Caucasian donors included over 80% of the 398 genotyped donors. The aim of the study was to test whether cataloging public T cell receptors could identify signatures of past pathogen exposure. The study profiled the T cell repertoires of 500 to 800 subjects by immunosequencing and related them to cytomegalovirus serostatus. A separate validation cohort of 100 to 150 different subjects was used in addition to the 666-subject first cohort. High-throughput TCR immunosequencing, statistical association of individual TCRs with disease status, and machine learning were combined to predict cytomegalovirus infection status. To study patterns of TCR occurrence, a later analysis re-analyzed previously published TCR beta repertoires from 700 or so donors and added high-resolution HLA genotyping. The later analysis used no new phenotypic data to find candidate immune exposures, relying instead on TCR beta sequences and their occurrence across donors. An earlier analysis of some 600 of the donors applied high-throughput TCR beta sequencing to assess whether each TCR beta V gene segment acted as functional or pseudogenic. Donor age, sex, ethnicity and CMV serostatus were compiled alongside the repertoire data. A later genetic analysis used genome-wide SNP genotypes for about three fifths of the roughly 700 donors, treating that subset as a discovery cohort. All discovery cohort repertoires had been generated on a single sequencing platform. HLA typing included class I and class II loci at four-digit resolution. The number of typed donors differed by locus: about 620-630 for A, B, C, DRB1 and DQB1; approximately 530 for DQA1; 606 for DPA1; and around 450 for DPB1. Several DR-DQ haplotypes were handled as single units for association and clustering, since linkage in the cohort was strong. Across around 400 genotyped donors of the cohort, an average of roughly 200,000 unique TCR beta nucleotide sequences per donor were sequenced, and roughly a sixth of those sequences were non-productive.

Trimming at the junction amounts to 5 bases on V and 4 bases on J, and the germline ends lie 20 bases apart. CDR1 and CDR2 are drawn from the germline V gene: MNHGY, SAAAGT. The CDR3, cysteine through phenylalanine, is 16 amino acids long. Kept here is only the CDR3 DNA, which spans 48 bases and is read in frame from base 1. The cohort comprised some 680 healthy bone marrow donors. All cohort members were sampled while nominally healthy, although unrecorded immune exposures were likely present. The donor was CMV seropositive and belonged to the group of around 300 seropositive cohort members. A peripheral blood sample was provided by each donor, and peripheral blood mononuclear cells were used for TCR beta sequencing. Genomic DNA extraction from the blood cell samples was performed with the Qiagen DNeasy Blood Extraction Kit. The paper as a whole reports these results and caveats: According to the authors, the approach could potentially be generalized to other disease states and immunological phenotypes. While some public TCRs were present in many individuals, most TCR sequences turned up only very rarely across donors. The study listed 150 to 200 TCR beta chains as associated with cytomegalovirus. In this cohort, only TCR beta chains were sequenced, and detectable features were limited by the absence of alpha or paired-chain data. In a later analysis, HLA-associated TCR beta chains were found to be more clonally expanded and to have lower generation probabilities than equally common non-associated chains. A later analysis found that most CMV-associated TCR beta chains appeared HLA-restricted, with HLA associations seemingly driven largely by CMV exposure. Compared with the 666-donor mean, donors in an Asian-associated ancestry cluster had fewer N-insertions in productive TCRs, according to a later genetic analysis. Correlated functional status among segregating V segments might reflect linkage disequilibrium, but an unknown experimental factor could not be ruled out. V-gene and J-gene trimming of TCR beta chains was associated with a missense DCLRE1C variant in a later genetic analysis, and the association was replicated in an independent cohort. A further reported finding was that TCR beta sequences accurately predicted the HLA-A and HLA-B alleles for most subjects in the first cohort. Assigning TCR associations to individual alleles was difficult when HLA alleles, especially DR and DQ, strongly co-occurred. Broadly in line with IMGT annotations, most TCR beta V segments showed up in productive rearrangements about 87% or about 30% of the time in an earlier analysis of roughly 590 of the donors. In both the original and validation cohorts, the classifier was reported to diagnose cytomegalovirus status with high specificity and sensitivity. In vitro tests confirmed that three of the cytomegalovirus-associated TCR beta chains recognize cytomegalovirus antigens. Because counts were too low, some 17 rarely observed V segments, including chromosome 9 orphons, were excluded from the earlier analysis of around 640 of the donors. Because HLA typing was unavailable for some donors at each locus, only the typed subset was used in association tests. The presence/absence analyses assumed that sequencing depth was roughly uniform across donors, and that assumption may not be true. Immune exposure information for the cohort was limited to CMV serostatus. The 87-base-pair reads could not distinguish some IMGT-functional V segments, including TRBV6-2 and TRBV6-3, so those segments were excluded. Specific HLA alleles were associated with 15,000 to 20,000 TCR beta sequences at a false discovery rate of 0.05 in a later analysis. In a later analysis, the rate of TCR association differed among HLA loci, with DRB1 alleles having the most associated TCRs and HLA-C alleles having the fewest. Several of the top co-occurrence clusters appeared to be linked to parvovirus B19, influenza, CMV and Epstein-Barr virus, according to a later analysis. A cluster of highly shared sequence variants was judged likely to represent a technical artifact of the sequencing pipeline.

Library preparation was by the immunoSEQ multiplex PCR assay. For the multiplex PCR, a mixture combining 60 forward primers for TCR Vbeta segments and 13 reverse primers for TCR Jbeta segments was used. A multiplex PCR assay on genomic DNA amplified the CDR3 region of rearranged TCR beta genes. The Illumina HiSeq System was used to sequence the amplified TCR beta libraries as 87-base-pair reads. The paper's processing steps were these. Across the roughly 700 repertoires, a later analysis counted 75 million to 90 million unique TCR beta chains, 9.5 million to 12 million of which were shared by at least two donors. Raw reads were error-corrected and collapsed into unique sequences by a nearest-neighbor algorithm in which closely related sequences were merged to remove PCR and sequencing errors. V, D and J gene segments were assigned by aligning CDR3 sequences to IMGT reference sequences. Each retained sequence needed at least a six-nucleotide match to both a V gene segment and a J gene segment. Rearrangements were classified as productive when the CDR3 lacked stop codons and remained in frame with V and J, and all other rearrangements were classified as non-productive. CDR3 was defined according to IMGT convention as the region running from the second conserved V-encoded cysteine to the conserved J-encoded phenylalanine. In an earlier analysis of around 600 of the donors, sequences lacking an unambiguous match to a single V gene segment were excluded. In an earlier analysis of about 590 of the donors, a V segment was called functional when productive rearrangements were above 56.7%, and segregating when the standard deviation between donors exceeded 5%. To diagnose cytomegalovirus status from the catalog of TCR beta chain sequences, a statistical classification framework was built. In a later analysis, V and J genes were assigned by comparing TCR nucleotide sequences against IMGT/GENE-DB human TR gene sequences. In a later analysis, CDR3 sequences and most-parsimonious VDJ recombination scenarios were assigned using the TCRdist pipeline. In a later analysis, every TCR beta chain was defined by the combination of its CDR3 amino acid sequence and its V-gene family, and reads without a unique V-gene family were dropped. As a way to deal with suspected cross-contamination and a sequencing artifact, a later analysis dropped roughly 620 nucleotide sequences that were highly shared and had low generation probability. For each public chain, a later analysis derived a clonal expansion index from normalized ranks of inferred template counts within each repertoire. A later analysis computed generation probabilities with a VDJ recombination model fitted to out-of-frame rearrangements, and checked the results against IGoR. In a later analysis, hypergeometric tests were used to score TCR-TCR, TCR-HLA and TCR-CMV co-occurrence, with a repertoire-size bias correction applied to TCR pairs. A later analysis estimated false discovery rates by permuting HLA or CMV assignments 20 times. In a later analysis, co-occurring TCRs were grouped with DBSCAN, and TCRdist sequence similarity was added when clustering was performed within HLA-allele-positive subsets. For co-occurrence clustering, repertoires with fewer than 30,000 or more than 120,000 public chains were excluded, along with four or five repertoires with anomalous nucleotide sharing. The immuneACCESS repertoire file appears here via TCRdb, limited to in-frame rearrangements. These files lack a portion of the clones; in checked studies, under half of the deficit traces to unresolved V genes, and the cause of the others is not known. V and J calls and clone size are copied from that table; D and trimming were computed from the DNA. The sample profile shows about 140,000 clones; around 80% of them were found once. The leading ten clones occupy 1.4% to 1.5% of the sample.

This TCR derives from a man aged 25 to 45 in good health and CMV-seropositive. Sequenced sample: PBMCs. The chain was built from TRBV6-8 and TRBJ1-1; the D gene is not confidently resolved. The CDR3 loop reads CASSGRLQPPTTEAFF. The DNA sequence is TGTGCCAGCAGTGGGCGCCTACAGCCACCTACCACTGAAGCTTTCTTT.